Given below is one T cell receptor (beta chain) in context. What it recognizes is unknown. Recent vaccinations or acute infections were absent in the healthy HIV-negative adult donors. CDR3 size: 15 residues. The V gene's germline CDR1 is MNHNY and CDR2 SVGAGI (reference sequence). V was clipped by 5 bases and J by 2 bases; unmatched bases: 4. This specimen belongs to a study of shared clonotypes between healthy human individuals. Study-wide points: Compared with memory subsets, naive subsets generally had larger estimated richness. A handful of donors shared roughly 5% of their naive CD4 clonotypes.

In the authors' workflow: Filtering differed since immunoSEQ provided only junctions, with no quality scores. The method was immunoSEQ multiplex PCR; TCRdb's version includes in-frame clones alone and lacks a portion of them. The V and J calls and clone size come from that table; D and trimming were worked out from the DNA. The sample yields 190,000 or so clones, over 85% seen once. Sequences were obtained from naive CD4+ T cells sorted from blood. Noted subset: CD45RA+ positively selected. This receptor was identified in a woman aged 25 to 39 in good health. V gene TRBV6-6 combines with J gene TRBJ2-5, with TRBD2 matching over 11 bases. CDR3 sequence: CASSDRLAGQETQYF. CDR3 nucleotides: TGTGCCAGCAGTGACCGACTAGCGGGACAAGAGACCCAGTACTTC.